This is a list of T cell receptor beta chains from one sample in a study of T cell repertoires in cytomegalovirus infection. Using its own MiXCR run on the reads, TCRdb lists one record per CDR3 protein. The sample includes about 450,000 distinct CDR3 sequences, 25% to 40% of them seen just once. The sample comprised PBMCs. The source of these receptors is a human donor in good health (CMV status not recorded). Some clones in this sample may be carry-over from other donors' samples. Both conserved end residues are part of each CDR3. The order of the fields is J gene, D gene, V gene, CDR3 protein. A D gene is named only where the DNA matches it firmly.

J gene: TRBJ2-1; D gene: TRBD1; V gene: TRBV7-9; CDR3 protein: CASSVLTGQYNEQFF
J gene: TRBJ1-2; D gene: .; V gene: TRBV6-5; CDR3 protein: CASSYSRNRARGNYGYTF
J gene: TRBJ1-5; D gene: .; V gene: TRBV2; CDR3 protein: CASGLLGGFGNQSQHF
J gene: TRBJ2-5; D gene: .; V gene: TRBV7-2; CDR3 protein: CASSLSGSRRRETQYF
J gene: TRBJ1-2; D gene: .; V gene: TRBV27; CDR3 protein: CASSFWNNYGYTF
J gene: TRBJ2-7; D gene: TRBD2; V gene: TRBV11-2; CDR3 protein: CASSPWTSGGYEQYF
J gene: TRBJ2-1; D gene: .; V gene: TRBV29-1; CDR3 protein: CSVRQCRYNEQFF
J gene: TRBJ1-6; D gene: .; V gene: TRBV4-1; CDR3 protein: CASSQIGEYSPLHF
J gene: TRBJ2-2; D gene: .; V gene: TRBV12-3/TRBV12-4; CDR3 protein: CASTLMGLPMNTGELFF
J gene: TRBJ2-7; D gene: TRBD1; V gene: TRBV10-3; CDR3 protein: CAISERDSYEQYF
J gene: TRBJ2-1; D gene: .; V gene: TRBV6-1; CDR3 protein: CASSQWGNEQFF
J gene: TRBJ1-5; D gene: TRBD1; V gene: TRBV7-6; CDR3 protein: CASSPFPLISAGTATYQPQHF
J gene: TRBJ1-5; D gene: .; V gene: TRBV6-1; CDR3 protein: CASSNGHQEGTQHF
J gene: TRBJ2-3; D gene: TRBD2; V gene: TRBV20-1; CDR3 protein: CSACETPGLDTDTQYF
J gene: TRBJ2-7; D gene: TRBD1; V gene: TRBV6-1; CDR3 protein: CASSLYPGTVAEQYF
J gene: TRBJ1-5; D gene: .; V gene: TRBV6-1; CDR3 protein: CASSEVGQFSNQPQHF
J gene: TRBJ1-4; D gene: .; V gene: TRBV15; CDR3 protein: CATRHPVGKKLFF
J gene: TRBJ2-5; D gene: TRBD1; V gene: TRBV20-1; CDR3 protein: CSARVRGQETQYF
J gene: TRBJ1-6; D gene: TRBD1; V gene: TRBV7-6; CDR3 protein: CASSHGTGPSPLHF
J gene: TRBJ1-1; D gene: .; V gene: TRBV6-1; CDR3 protein: CASSLTLGGDTEAFF
J gene: TRBJ1-1; D gene: .; V gene: TRBV28; CDR3 protein: CASSTNTGTEAFF
J gene: TRBJ2-1; D gene: TRBD2; V gene: TRBV2; CDR3 protein: CANSVLAGGQFF
J gene: TRBJ2-2; D gene: .; V gene: TRBV7-3; CDR3 protein: CASSPTGDTGELFF
J gene: TRBJ1-5; D gene: .; V gene: TRBV4-1; CDR3 protein: CASSQDPRGQPQHF
J gene: TRBJ2-3; D gene: .; V gene: TRBV6-6; CDR3 protein: CASAEWETDTQYF
J gene: TRBJ2-1; D gene: .; V gene: TRBV3-1; CDR3 protein: CASSLDFDEQFF
J gene: TRBJ2-3; D gene: .; V gene: TRBV2; CDR3 protein: CASSPLAALTDTQYF
J gene: TRBJ1-4; D gene: .; V gene: TRBV6-1; CDR3 protein: CASSEARAANARSNEKLFF
J gene: TRBJ1-5; D gene: .; V gene: TRBV12-3/TRBV12-4; CDR3 protein: CASSWMSPNQPQHF
J gene: TRBJ2-5; D gene: .; V gene: TRBV28; CDR3 protein: CASSSTGSETQYF
J gene: TRBJ2-2; D gene: .; V gene: TRBV7-2; CDR3 protein: CASSLGVGPTGELFF
J gene: TRBJ1-5; D gene: .; V gene: TRBV5-6; CDR3 protein: CASSLARRDQPQHF
J gene: TRBJ1-5; D gene: .; V gene: TRBV7-9; CDR3 protein: CASSPSGDGQPQHF
J gene: TRBJ1-6; D gene: .; V gene: TRBV7-6; CDR3 protein: CASSSTGGLVHF
J gene: TRBJ2-3; D gene: .; V gene: TRBV9; CDR3 protein: CASSLQTSTDTQYF
J gene: TRBJ1-6; D gene: TRBD1; V gene: TRBV12-3/TRBV12-4; CDR3 protein: CASRLTGANSPLHF
J gene: TRBJ2-7; D gene: TRBD2; V gene: TRBV6-1; CDR3 protein: CASRRTGGLVEQYF
J gene: TRBJ1-5; D gene: TRBD1; V gene: TRBV12-3/TRBV12-4; CDR3 protein: CASSHRGPQPQHF
J gene: TRBJ1-4; D gene: .; V gene: TRBV7-8; CDR3 protein: CASSPAEGQISGKLFF
J gene: TRBJ1-6; D gene: .; V gene: TRBV7-2; CDR3 protein: CASSYQTGGKQNSPLHF
J gene: TRBJ2-2; D gene: .; V gene: TRBV11-3; CDR3 protein: CASSLAYWHLPNTGELFF
J gene: TRBJ1-1; D gene: TRBD1; V gene: TRBV27; CDR3 protein: CASSPDPYGTGGSEAFF